A selection of T cell receptor beta chains follows, all from one sample in a study of T-cell reconstitution after alpha-beta-depleted transplantation in children. TCRdb re-called the PCR reads with MiXCR, one entry per CDR3 protein. Among about 32,000 distinct CDR3 sequences listed, around 7% were seen once. This specimen was peripheral blood, taken 60 days after TCRalphabeta/CD19-depleted stem cell transplant. The receptor set was obtained from a child under two years old who had a stem cell transplant for acute myeloid leukemia, so the T cells may come from the graft donor. Both conserved end residues are part of each CDR3. The size field is filled for only some rows; it gives once, few, many or a size class.

V gene	J gene	clone size	CDR3 protein
TRBV6-2/TRBV6-3	TRBJ1-2	many	CAILKGKNGYTF
TRBV28	TRBJ2-5	many	CASSFQQGAGETQYF
TRBV10-3	TRBJ2-1	-	CAISESLGSYNEQFF
TRBV15	TRBJ2-1	many	CATSREGNNEQFF
TRBV7-9	TRBJ2-3	many	CASSDRRATDTQYF
TRBV25-1	TRBJ2-2	many	CASSGHSGRDTGELFF
TRBV29-1	TRBJ1-6	many	CSVRTGMIDSPLHF
TRBV6-2/TRBV6-3	TRBJ2-1	many	CASSYNPSGSYNEQFF
TRBV5-5	TRBJ1-2	many	CASSLPAYNYGYTF
TRBV7-2	TRBJ2-3	many	CASSFTSGGADTQYF
TRBV2	TRBJ2-2	many	CASIPYTGELFF
TRBV20-1	TRBJ2-1	many	CSAPGLFLREQFF
TRBV24-1	TRBJ1-5	many	CAVQGAAHQPQHF
TRBV14	TRBJ2-2	many	CASSQVGLAGTSNTGELFF
TRBV5-6	TRBJ1-1	many	CASSLGGWTEAFF
TRBV20-1	TRBJ1-1	many	CSARDYRGDTEAFF
TRBV12-3/TRBV12-4	TRBJ1-2	many	CASSSRRTESSNYGYTF
TRBV7-6	TRBJ2-5	-	CASSLAQAKETQYF
TRBV4-3	TRBJ1-6	many	CASSHGHRENSPLHF
TRBV7-6	TRBJ2-2	many	CASSMDREGELFF
TRBV5-1	TRBJ2-4	many	CASSLGTWDLAKNIQYF
TRBV4-3	TRBJ1-5	many	CASSQGQVPGQPQHF
TRBV7-3	TRBJ2-1	many	CASSLTGGLVDEQFF
TRBV5-4	TRBJ2-3	-	CASSSASTRVIGTDTQYF
TRBV21-1	TRBJ2-4	many	CASRLARFAPRIQYF
TRBV18	TRBJ1-5	many	CASSKDGQPQHF
TRBV5-1	TRBJ2-5	many	CASSAERPQETQYF
TRBV6-5	TRBJ2-3	many	CASTPALTLYTDTQYF
TRBV6-6	TRBJ2-7	many	CASSTSGREQYF
TRBV20-1	TRBJ2-5	many	CSARLTSGGYSHNWAQYF
TRBV20-1	TRBJ2-1	many	CSASSSGSYNEQFF
TRBV7-9	TRBJ2-5	-	CASSSPTRTETQYF
TRBV7-2	TRBJ2-7	many	CASSFLAGRYEQYF
TRBV29-1	TRBJ1-1	many	CSVRRMNTEAFF
TRBV7-9	TRBJ2-7	many	CASSARTGAIYEQYF
TRBV29-1	TRBJ1-2	many	CSVEDPTYGYTF
TRBV9	TRBJ1-2	-	CASSASYGYTF
TRBV2	TRBJ1-6	many	CASRGGASSPLHF
TRBV3-1	TRBJ1-5	many	CASSQTSQGLSNQPQHF
TRBV7-9	TRBJ1-1	-	CASSSSTGIVNTEAFF
TRBV15	TRBJ2-3	many	CATSRDRQGAAASMDTQYF
TRBV6-2/TRBV6-3	TRBJ2-7	many	CASSYLGPSSYEQYF
TRBV24-1	TRBJ2-3	many	CATSDAGTGVDTQYF